This TCR beta chain was recorded in a study of response to subunit inactivated influenza vaccine. This clonotype occurred a few times. Its cognate antigen is unknown. The V segment lost 5 bases and the J segment 10 bases; nucleotides outside the gene matches: 8. CDR1 and CDR2 (germline): MDHEN, SYDVKM. The CDR3 runs to 15 residues. TCRdb passed the RT-PCR reads through MiXCR, listing each CDR3 protein once. The top ten hold roughly a tenth of the sample, which has around 750,000 distinct CDR3 sequences, approximately 22% seen once. Study-level points and caveats: Authors suggested seasonal influenza vaccinations each recruit few new T cells.

This sequence was found in a man aged 45-65 years who received an inactivated influenza vaccine. Sample: PBMCs from blood, taken 5 days after vaccination. The rearrangement links TRBV28 to TRBJ2-1; 13 nucleotides align to TRBD2. The CDR3 nucleotides read TGTGCCAGCAGTCCCGGACTAGCGGGAGCCCGGGAGCAGTTCTTC. Its translation: CASSPGLAGAREQFF.